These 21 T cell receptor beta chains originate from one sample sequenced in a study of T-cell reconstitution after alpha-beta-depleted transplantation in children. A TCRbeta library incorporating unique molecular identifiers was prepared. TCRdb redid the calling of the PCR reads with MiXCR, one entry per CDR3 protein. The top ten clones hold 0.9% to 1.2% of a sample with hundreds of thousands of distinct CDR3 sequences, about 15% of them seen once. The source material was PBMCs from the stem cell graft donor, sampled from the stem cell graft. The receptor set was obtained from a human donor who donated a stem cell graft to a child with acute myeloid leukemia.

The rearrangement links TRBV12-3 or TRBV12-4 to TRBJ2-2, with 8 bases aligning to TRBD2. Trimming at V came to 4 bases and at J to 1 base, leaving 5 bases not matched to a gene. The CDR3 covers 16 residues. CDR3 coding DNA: TGTGCCAGCAGTTACCGGGGGGGCCTGAACACCGGGGAGCTGTTTTTT. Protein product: CASSYRGGLNTGELFF.

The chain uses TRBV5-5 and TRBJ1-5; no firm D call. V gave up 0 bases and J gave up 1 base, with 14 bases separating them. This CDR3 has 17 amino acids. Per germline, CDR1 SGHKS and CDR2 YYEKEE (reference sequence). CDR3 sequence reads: CASSLGFGKTSNQPQHF. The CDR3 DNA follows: TGTGCCAGCAGCTTGGGATTCGGAAAAACAAGCAATCAGCCCCAGCATTTT.

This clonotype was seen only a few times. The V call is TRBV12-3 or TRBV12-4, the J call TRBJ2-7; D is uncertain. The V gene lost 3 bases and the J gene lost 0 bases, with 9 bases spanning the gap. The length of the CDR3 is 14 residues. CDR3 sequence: CASSLRTNSYEQYF. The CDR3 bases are TGTGCCAGCAGTTTGCGGACGAACTCCTACGAGCAGTACTTC.

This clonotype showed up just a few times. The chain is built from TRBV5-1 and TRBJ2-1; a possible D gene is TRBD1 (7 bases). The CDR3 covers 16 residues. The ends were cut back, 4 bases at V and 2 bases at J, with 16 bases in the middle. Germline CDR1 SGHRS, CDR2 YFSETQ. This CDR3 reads CASSQNSGGTYNEQFF. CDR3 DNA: TGCGCCAGCAGCCAGAACTCAGGGGGGACCTACAATGAGCAGTTCTTC. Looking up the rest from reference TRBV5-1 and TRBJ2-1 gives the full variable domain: KAGVTQTPRYLIKTRGQQVTLSCSPISGHRSVSWYQQTPGQGLQFLFEYFSETQRNKGNFPGRFSGRQFSNSRSEMNVSTLELGDSALYLCASSQNSGGTYNEQFFGPGTRLTVL.

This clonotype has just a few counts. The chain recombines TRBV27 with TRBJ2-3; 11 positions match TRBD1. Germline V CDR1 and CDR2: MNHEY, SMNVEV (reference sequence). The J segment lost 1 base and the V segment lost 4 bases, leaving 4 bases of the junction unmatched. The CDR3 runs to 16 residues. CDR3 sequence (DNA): TGTGCCAGCAGTTCCGGACAGGGGGCTCGCACAGATACGCAGTATTTT. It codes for CASSSGQGARTDTQYF.

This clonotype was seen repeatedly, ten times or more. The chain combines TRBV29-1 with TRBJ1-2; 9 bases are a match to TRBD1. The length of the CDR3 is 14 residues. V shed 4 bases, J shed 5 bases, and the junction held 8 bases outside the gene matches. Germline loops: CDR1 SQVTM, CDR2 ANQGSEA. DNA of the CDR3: TGCAGCGTTGGGAGGTTAGGACAGGGGTATGGCTACACCTTC. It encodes CSVGRLGQGYGYTF. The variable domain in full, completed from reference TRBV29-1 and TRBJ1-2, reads SAVISQKPSRDICQRGTSLTIQCQVDSQVTMMFWYRQQPGQSLTLIATANQGSEATYESGFVIDKFPISRPNLTFSTLTVSNMSPEDSSIYLCSVGRLGQGYGYTFGSGTRLTVV.

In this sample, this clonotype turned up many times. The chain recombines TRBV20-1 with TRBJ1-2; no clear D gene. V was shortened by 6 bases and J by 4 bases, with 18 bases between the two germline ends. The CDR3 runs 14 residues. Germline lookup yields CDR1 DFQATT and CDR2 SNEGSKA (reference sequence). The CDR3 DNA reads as TGCAGTGCCGCAATTCAAGACGCGGCCTATGGCTACACCTTC. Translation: CSAAIQDAAYGYTF.

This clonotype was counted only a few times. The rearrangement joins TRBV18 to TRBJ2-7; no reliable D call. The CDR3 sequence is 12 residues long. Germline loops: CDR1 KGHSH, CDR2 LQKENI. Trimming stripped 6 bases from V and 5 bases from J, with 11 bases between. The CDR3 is CASSLSSDEQYV. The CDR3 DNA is TGTGCCAGCTCTCTGTCGTCAGACGAGCAGTACGTC.

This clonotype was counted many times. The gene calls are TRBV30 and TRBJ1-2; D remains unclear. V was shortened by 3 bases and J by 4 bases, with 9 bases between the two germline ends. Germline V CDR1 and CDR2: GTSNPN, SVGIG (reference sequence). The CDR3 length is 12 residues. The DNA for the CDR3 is TGTGCCTGGAGCCGGGTTCTCTATGGCTACACCTTC. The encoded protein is CAWSRVLYGYTF.

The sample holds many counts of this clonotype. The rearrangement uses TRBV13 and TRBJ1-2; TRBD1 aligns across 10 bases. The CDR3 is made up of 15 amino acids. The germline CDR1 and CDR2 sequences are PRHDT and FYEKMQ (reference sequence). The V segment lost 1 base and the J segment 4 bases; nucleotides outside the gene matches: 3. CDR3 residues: CASSLDRTGGYGYTF. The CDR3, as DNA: TGTGCCAGCAGCTTAGACCGGACAGGGGGCTATGGCTACACCTTC.

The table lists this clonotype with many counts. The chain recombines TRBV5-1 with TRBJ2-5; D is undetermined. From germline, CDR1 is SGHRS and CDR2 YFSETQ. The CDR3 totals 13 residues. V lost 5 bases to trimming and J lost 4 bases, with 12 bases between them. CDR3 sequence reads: CASRSRNLETQYF. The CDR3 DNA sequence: TGCGCCAGCAGGTCACGCAACTTAGAGACCCAGTACTTC.

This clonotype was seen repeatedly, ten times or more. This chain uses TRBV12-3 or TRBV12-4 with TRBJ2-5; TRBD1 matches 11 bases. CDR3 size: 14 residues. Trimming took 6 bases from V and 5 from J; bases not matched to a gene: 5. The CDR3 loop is CASRRDRGIETQYF. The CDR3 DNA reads TGTGCCAGCAGGCGGGACAGGGGGATCGAGACCCAGTACTTC.

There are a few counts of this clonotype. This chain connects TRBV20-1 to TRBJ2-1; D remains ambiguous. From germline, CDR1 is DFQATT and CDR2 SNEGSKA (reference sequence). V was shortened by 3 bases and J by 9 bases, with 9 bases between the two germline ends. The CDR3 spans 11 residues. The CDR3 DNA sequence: TGCAGTGCTAGTAGGCCCCCTGAGCAGTTCTTC. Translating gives CSASRPPEQFF.

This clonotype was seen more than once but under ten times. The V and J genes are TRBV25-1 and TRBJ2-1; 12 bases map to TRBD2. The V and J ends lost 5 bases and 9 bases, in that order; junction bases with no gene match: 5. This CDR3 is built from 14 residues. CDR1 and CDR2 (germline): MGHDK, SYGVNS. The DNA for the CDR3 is TGTGCCAGCAGTCTAGCGGGGGGGCTTGGTGAGCAGTTCTTC. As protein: CASSLAGGLGEQFF.

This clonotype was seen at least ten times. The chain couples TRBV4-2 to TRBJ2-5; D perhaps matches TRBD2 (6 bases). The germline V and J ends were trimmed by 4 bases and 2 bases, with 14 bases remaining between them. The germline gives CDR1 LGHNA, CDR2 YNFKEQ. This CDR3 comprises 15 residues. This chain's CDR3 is CASSPSMRGQETQYF. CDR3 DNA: TGTGCCAGCAGCCCGTCGATGCGGGGACAAGAGACCCAGTACTTC.

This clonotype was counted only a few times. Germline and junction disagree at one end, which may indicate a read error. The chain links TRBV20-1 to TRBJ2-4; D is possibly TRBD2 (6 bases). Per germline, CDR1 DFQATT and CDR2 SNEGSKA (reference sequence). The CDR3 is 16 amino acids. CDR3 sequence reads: CCARKEGRRDKNIQYF. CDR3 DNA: TGCTGTGCTAGGAAGGAGGGCCGGAGGGACAAAAACATTCAGTACTTC.

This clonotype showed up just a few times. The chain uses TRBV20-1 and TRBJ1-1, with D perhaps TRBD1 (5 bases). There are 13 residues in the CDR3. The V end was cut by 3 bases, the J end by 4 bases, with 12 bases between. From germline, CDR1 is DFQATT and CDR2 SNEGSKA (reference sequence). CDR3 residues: CSARVRDGTEAFF. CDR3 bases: TGCAGTGCTAGGGTCAGGGACGGCACTGAAGCTTTCTTT.

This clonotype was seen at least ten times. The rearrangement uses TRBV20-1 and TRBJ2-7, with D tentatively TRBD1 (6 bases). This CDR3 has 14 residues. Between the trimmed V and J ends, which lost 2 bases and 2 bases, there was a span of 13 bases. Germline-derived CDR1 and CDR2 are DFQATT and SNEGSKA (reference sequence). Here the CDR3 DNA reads TGCAGTGCTAGAACAGGGTTTGGCCCCTACGAGCAGTACGTC. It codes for CSARTGFGPYEQYV.

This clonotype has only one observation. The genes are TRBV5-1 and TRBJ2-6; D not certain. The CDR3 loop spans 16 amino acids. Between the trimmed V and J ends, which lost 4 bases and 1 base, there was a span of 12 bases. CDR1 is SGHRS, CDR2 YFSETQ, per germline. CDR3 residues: CASSIEEGSGANVLTF. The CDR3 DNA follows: TGCGCCAGCAGCATCGAAGAAGGATCTGGGGCCAACGTCCTGACTTTC. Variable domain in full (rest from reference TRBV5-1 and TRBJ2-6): KAGVTQTPRYLIKTRGQQVTLSCSPISGHRSVSWYQQTPGQGLQFLFEYFSETQRNKGNFPGRFSGRQFSNSRSEMNVSTLELGDSALYLCASSIEEGSGANVLTFGAGSRLTVL.

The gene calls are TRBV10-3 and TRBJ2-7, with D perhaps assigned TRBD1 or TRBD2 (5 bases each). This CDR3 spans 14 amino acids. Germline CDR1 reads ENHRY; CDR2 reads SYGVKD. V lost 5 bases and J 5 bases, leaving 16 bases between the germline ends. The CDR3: CAISLSGASHEQYV. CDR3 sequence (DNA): TGTGCCATCAGTCTCTCCGGGGCCAGCCACGAGCAGTACGTC.

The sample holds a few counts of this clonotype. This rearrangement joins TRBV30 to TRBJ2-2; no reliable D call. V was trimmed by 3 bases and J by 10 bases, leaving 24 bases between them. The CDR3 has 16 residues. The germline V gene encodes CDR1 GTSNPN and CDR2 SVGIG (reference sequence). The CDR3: CAWSDGLDGDATELFF. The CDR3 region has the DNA TGTGCCTGGAGCGACGGTCTAGACGGAGACGCTACGGAGCTGTTTTTT.